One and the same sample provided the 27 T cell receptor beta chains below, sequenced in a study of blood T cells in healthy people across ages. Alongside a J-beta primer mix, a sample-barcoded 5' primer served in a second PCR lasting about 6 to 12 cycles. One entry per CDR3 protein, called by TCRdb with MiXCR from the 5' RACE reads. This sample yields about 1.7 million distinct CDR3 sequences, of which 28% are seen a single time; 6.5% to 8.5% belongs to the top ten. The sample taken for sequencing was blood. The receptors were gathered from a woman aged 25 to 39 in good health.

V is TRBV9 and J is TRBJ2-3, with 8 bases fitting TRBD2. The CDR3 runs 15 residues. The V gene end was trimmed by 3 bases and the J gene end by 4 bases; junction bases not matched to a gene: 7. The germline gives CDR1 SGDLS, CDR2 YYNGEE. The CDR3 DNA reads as TGTGCCAGCAGCGCCCGGGGGGGAGTTGCAGATACGCAGTATTTT. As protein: CASSARGGVADTQYF. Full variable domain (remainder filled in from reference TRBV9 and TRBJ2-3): DSGVTQTPKHLITATGQRVTLRCSPRSGDLSVYWYQQSLDQGLQFLIQYYNGEERAKGNILERFSAQQFPDLHSELNLSSLELGDSALYFCASSARGGVADTQYFGPGTRLTVL.

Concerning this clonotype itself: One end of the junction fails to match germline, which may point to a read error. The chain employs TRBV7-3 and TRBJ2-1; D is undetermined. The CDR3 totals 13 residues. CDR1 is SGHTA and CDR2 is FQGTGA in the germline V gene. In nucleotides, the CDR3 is TGTGCCAGCAGCTTAACTCGAGAGAATGAGCTGTTCTTC. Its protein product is CASSLTRENELFF.

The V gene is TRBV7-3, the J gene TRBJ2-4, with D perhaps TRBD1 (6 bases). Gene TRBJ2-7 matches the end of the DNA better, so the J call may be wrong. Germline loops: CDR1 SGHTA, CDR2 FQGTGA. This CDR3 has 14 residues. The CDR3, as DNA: TGTGCCAGCAGCCGAGGACAGCCAGACTACGAGCAGTACTTC. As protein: CASSRGQPDYEQYF.

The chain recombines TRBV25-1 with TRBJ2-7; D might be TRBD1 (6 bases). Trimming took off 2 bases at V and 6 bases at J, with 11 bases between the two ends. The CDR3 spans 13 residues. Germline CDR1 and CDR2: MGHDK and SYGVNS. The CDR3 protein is CASSEPGQSEQYF. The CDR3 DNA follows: TGTGCCAGCAGTGAACCCGGACAGAGCGAGCAGTACTTC.

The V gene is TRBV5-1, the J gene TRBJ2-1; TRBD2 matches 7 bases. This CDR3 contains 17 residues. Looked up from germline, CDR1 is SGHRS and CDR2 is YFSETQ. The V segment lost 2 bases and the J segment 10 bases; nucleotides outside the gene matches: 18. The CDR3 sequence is CASSLGAGLAVLGEQFF. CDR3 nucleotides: TGCGCCAGCAGCTTAGGGGCCGGGCTAGCGGTCCTCGGGGAGCAGTTCTTC. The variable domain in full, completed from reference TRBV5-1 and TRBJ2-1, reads KAGVTQTPRYLIKTRGQQVTLSCSPISGHRSVSWYQQTPGQGLQFLFEYFSETQRNKGNFPGRFSGRQFSNSRSEMNVSTLELGDSALYLCASSLGAGLAVLGEQFFGPGTRLTVL.

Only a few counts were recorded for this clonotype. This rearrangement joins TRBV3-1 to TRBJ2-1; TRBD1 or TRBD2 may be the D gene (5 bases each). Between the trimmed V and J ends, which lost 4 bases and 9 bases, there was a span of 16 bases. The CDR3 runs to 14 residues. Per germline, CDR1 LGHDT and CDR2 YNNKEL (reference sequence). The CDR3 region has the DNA TGTGCCAGCAGCCCATCTACCTGGGACGCTGAGCAGTTCTTC. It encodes CASSPSTWDAEQFF.

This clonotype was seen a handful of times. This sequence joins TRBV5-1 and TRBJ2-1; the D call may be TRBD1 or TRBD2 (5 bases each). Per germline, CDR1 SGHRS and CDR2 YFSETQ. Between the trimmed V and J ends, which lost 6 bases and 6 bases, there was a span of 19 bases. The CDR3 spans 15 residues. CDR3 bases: TGCGCCAGCACCCCTGGTGGTAGTGGGACCAATGAGCAGTTCTTC. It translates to CASTPGGSGTNEQFF.

The CDR3 DNA sequence: TGTGCCAGCAGTCCCCGGGGCGGGAGGCGTTACAATGAGCAGTTCTTC. Protein: CASSPRGGRRYNEQFF. V gene TRBV12-3 or TRBV12-4 combines with J gene TRBJ2-1; TRBD2 matches 8 bases. J gave up 4 bases and V 5 bases, and 10 bases lay outside the gene matches. This CDR3 is built from 16 residues.

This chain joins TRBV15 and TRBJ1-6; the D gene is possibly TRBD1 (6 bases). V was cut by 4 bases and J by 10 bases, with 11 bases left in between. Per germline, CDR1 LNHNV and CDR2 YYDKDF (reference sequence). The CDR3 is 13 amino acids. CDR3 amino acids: CATSITGLSPLHF. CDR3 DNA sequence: TGTGCCACCAGCATCACAGGGCTATCACCCCTCCACTTT.

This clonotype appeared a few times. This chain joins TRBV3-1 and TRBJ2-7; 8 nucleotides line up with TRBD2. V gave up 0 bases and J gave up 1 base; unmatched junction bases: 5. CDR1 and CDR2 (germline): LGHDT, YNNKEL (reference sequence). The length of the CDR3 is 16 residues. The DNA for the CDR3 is TGTGCCAGCAGCCAAGAGTTTACTAGCGGATCCTACGAGCAGTACTTC. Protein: CASSQEFTSGSYEQYF.

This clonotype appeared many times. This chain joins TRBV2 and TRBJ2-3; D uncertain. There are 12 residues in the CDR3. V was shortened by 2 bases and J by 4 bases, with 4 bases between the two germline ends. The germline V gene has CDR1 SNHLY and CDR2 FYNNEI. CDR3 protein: CASSETSDTQYF. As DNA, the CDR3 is TGTGCCAGCAGTGAAACATCAGATACGCAGTATTTT. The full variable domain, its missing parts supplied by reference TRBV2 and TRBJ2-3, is EPEVTQTPSHQVTQMGQEVILRCVPISNHLYFYWYRQILGQKVEFLVSFYNNEISEKSEIFDDQFSVERPDGSNFTLKIRSTKLEDSAMYFCASSETSDTQYFGPGTRLTVL.

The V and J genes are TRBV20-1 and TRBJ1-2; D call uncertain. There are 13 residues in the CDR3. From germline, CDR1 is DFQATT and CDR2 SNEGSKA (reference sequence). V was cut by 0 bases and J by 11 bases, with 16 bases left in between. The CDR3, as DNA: TGCAGTGCTAGAGATCGAAGGACCAGTGGGTACACCTTC. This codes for CSARDRRTSGYTF.

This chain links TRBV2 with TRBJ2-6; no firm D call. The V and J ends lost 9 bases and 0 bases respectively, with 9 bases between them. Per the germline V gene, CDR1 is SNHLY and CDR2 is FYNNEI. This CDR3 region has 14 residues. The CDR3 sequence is CASRADSGANVLTF. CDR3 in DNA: TGTGCCAGTAGGGCGGACTCTGGGGCCAACGTCCTGACTTTC.

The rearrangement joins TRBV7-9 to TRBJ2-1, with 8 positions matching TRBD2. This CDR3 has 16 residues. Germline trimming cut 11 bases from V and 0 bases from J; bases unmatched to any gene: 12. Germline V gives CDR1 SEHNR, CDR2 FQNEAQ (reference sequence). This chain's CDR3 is CAAVVAGPASYNEQFF. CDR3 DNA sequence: TGTGCCGCTGTGGTAGCGGGACCAGCCTCCTACAATGAGCAGTTCTTC.

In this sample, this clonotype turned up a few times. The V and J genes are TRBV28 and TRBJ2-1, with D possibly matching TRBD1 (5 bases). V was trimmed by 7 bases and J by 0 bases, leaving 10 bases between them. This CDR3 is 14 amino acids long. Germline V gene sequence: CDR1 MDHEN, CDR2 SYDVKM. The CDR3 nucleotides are TGTGCCAGCATAGCAGGGATCTCCTACAATGAGCAGTTCTTC. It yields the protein CASIAGISYNEQFF.

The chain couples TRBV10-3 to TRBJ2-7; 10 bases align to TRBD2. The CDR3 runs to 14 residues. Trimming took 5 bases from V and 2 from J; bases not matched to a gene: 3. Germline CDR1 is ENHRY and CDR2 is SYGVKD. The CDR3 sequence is CAISPGLATYEQYF. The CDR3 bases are TGTGCCATCAGTCCGGGACTAGCGACCTACGAGCAGTACTTC.

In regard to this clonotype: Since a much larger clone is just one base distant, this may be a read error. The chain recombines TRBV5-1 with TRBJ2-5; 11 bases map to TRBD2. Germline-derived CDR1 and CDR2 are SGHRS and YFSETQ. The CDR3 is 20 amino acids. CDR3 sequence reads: CASSFNRTSGLQHSDHEQDF. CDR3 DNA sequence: TGCGCCAGCAGCTTCAATCGGACTAGCGGGCTTCAGCATAGCGACCACGAGCAGGACTTC.

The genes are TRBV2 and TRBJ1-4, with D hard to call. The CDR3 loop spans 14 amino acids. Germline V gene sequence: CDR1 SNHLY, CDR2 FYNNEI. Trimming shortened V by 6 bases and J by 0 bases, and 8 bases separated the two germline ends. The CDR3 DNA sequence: TGTGCCAGCAGACCACACACAACTAATGAAAAACTGTTTTTT. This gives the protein CASRPHTTNEKLFF.

CDR3 residues: CSAPRLAVRGCYNEQFF. Written as DNA, the CDR3 is TGCAGTGCGCCACGACTAGCGGTAAGAGGCTGCTACAATGAGCAGTTCTTC. The V gene is TRBV20-1, the J gene TRBJ2-1; 9 positions agree with TRBD2. This CDR3 contains 17 residues. V dropped 6 bases and J dropped 3; count of bases not matched to a gene: 15. Germline-derived CDR1 and CDR2 are DFQATT and SNEGSKA (reference sequence).

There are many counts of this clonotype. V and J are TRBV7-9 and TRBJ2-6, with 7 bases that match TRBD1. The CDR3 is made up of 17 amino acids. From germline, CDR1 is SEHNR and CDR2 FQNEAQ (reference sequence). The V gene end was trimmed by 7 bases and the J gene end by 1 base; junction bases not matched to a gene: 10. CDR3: CASTPDRALSGANVLTF. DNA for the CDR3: TGTGCCAGCACCCCCGACAGGGCCTTATCTGGGGCCAACGTCCTGACTTTC.

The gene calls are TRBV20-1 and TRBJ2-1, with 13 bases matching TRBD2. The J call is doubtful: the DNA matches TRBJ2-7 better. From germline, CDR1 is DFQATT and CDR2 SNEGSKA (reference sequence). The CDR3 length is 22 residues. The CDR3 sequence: CSARDPGLAGVHAPSSYNEQYF. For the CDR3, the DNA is TGCAGTGCTAGAGATCCCGGACTAGCGGGAGTCCATGCCCCCAGCTCCTACAATGAGCAGTACTTC.

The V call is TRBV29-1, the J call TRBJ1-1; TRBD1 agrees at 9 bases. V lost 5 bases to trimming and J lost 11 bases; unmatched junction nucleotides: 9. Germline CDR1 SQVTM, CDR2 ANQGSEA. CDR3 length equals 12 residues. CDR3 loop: CSVMGRTGEAFF. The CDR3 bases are TGCAGCGTTATGGGGCGGACAGGGGAGGCTTTCTTT. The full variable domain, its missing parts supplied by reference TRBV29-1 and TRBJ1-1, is SAVISQKPSRDICQRGTSLTIQCQVDSQVTMMFWYRQQPGQSLTLIATANQGSEATYESGFVIDKFPISRPNLTFSTLTVSNMSPEDSSIYLCSVMGRTGEAFFGQGTRLTVV.

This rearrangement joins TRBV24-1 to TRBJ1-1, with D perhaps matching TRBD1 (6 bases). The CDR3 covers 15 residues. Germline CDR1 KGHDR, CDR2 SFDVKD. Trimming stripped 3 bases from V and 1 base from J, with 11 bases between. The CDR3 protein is CATSDGRQENTEAFF. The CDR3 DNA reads TGTGCCACCAGTGATGGACGACAGGAGAACACTGAAGCTTTCTTT.

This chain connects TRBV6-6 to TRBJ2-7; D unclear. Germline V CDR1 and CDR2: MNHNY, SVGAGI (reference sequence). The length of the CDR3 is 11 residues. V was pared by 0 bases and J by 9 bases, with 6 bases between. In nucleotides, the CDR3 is TGTGCCAGCAGTTACTCGAATGGGCAGTACTTC. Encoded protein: CASSYSNGQYF.

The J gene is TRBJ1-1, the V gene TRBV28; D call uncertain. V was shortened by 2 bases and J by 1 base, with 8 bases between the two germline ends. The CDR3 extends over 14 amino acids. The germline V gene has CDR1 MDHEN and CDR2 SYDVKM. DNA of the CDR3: TGTGCCAGCAGTTTACACACACAGAACACTGAAGCTTTCTTT. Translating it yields CASSLHTQNTEAFF.

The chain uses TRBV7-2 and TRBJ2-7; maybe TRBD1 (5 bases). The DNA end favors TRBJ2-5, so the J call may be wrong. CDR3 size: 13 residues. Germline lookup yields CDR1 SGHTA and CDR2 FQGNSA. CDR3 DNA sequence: TGTGCCAGCAGCTTAAGCACAGGACAGACCCAGTACTTC. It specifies CASSLSTGQTQYF.

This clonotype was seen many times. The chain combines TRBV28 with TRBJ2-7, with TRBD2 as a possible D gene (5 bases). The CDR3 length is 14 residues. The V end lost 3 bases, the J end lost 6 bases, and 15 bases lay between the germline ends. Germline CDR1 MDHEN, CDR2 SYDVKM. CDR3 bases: TGTGCCAGCAGTTTGGGGAGTCGAGTTGGCGAGCAGTACTTC. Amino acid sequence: CASSLGSRVGEQYF.